This T cell receptor beta chain was recovered during a study of shared clonotypes between healthy human individuals. Study background: Each donor had three CD4 naive, three CD4 memory, two CD8 naive and one CD8 memory plate. Study outcomes and limitations: Sharing across four donors was highest in naive CD4 (approximately 5%) and lowest in memory CD8 (about 0.4%).

In the naive CD8 group, cells lacked CD45RO and were positively selected for CCR7, so terminally differentiated effector memory CD45RA+ cells were left out. Assay used: immunoSEQ multiplex PCR; TCRdb lists only in-frame clones, some missing. Of about 590,000 clones detected, around 95% appear once; the ten largest clones hold 0.11%. The CDR3 runs to 14 residues. From germline, CDR1 is MNHEY and CDR2 SMNVEV (reference sequence). Trimming took off 3 bases at V and 6 bases at J, with 12 bases between the two ends. With regard to this clone: Its cognate antigen is unknown.

This TCR was recovered from a woman aged 30 to 39 in good health. The sample consisted of naive CD8+ T cells sorted from blood. The chain couples TRBV27 to TRBJ1-5; D perhaps matches TRBD1 (5 bases). CDR3 bases: TGTGCCAGCAGTTTTGCAGGGATAGGTCAGCCCCAGCATTTT. Its translation: CASSFAGIGQPQHF.